The clone carrying this TCR beta chain was seen once. Its target is not known. Patients were left out if they had other autoimmune diseases, uncontrolled infections, pregnancy or lactation. Diagnoses were established from clinical symptoms, serum thyroxine, TRAb, thyroid ultrasound and orbital computed tomography. The CDR3 length is 17 residues. Germline CDR1 and CDR2: MNHNS and SASEGT. The J segment lost 7 bases and the V segment lost 4 bases, leaving 16 bases of the junction unmatched. TCR beta CDR3 amplification used RNA transcripts. A first-round RT-PCR used HTBI primers, followed by a second-round multiplex PCR. TCRdb ran MiXCR on the multiplex PCR reads and lists one entry per CDR3 protein. The sample contains about 210,000 distinct CDR3 sequences, 25% to 30% of which appear only once. The sample comes from a study of Graves' ophthalmopathy and Graves' hyperthyroidism. Broader study findings: Appearing in blood as well were most expanded thyroid clonotypes above 0.001 frequency.

This chain connects TRBV6-1 to TRBJ1-5; TRBD1 agrees at 7 bases. Sequenced: peripheral blood. This TCR derives from a man in his forties or fifties with Graves' ophthalmopathy. The chain's CDR3 is CASSGSRGLSTGQPQHF. The DNA of the CDR3 is TGTGCCAGCAGTGGTAGTAGGGGGCTCTCGACTGGCCAGCCCCAGCATTTT.